This record looks at one T cell receptor beta chain sequence and its context. Antigen: not known. The CDR3 covers 19 residues. Germline V gene sequence: CDR1 SGHDT, CDR2 YYEEEE. J gave up 8 bases and V 4 bases, and 18 bases lay outside the gene matches. These data belong to a study of cytomegalovirus exposure and HLA in healthy donors. Study-level points and caveats: The study put 150 to 200 TCR beta chains on its list as cytomegalovirus-associated. Under in vitro conditions, a few CMV-associated chains were confirmed as specific for CMV antigens.

TCRdb's table, derived via immunoSEQ multiplex PCR, lists solely in-frame clones and lacks some. The table records under 200,000 clones, roughly nine tenths of them present only once. Sequencing used PBMCs. The rearrangement joins TRBV5-6 to TRBJ1-4; 12 bases agree with TRBD1. The sequence was collected from a young woman in good health and CMV-seropositive. Here the CDR3 reads CASSRITTGTGGLHEKLFF. In DNA, the CDR3 is TGTGCCAGCAGCAGAATAACTACCGGGACAGGGGGCCTCCACGAAAAACTGTTTTTT. The full variable domain, completed using reference TRBV5-6 and TRBJ1-4, is DAGVTQSPTHLIKTRGQQVTLRCSPKSGHDTVSWYQQALGQGPQFIFQYYEEEERQRGNFPDRFSGHQFPNYSSELNVNALLLGDSALYLCASSRITTGTGGLHEKLFFGSGTQLSVL.